Described below is a single T cell receptor beta chain sequence and its context. The entry originates in a study of PD-L1 blockade in urothelial cancer. The overall study: Blood samples contained a median about 150,000 T cells.

This CDR3 has 14 amino acids. CDR1 and CDR2 from the germline V gene are SGHTS and YDEGEE. Unmatched junction bases numbered 1, after V lost 2 bases and J lost 2 bases. Clones were sequenced by immunoSEQ multiplex PCR, and TCRdb holds only the in-frame ones, with some missing. The sample has about 71,000 clones, roughly 89% seen once. For each patient, 1 to 8 samples were obtained, pretreatment and on-treatment. The chain couples TRBV5-8 to TRBJ1-5, with 7 positions matching TRBD1. Sequences were derived from PBMCs, sampled around atezolizumab (anti-PD-L1) treatment. The clonotype originates from a man aged 55 to 69 with urothelial cancer. The CDR3 here is CASSFQGGNQPQHF. CDR3 DNA sequence: TGTGCCAGCAGCTTTCAGGGGGGCAATCAGCCCCAGCATTTT.